This T cell receptor (beta chain) was identified in a study of blood T cell repertoires in COVID-19. Study at large: Both acute and convalescent COVID-19 samples were obtained from the United States, Italy and Spain. Sources were T cells, B-cell-depleted T cells, or PBMCs; the material itself was cDNA or gDNA.

This clone was observed a handful of times. Authors' analysis steps: Quantification of nucleated cells was approximated via reference gene primer amplification. This table comes from immunoSEQ multiplex PCR, and its TCRdb copy is limited to in-frame clones, with some not included. Clonal size and the V and J genes are those of that table, whereas D and trimming came from the DNA. The data show 20,000 to 25,000 clones, about 83% seen once. CDR1 is MDHEN, CDR2 SYDVKM, per germline. J lost 3 bases, V lost 5 bases, and 7 bases had no gene match. There are 16 residues in the CDR3. The V and J genes are TRBV28 and TRBJ1-5, with TRBD1 matching over 10 bases. This sequence originates from a human donor with active COVID-19. The donor label of this sample is uncertain. The source material was peripheral blood. CDR3 in DNA: TGTGCCAGCAGTCCCGGGACAGGGGTTCTCAATCAGCCCCAGCATTTT. The encoded protein is CASSPGTGVLNQPQHF.